One sample yielded the 25 T cell receptor beta chains listed below, sequenced in a study of Ad26.COV2.S vaccination and SARS-CoV-2 variants. Treatment of the sample: some 19 received Ad26.COV2.S at low or high dose, single or two shots; five or six received placebo; per-sample allocation not given. Sampling took place 63 days after the first vaccine or placebo injection. Some clones are missing from TCRdb's copy, which holds only in-frame ones; the method was immunoSEQ multiplex PCR. The table shows approximately 420,000 clones, with 88% occurring only once. Here the sequenced sample was peripheral blood, taken in a trial of Ad26.COV2.S vaccine versus placebo. Receptors were obtained from a person aged 18-65 years who received the Ad26.COV2.S COVID-19 vaccine or a placebo.

V is TRBV7-8 and J is TRBJ2-7, with D possibly matching TRBD2 (6 bases). The CDR3 sequence is 14 residues long. Germline CDR1 SGHVS, CDR2 FQNEAQ. V shed 4 bases and J shed 0 bases, with 10 bases lying between them. CDR3 bases: TGTGCCAGCAGCTCTGGAGGGGTCTCCTACGAGCAGTACTTC. It codes for CASSSGGVSYEQYF. Full variable domain (remainder filled in from reference TRBV7-8 and TRBJ2-7): GAGVSQSPRYKVAKRGQDVALRCDPISGHVSLFWYQQALGQGPEFLTYFQNEAQLDKSGLPSDRFFAERPEGSVSTLKIQRTQQEDSAVYLCASSSGGVSYEQYFGPGTRLTVT.

V and J are TRBV19 and TRBJ2-1; possibly TRBD2 for D (6 bases). CDR3 length equals 14 residues. Trimming shortened V by 8 bases and J by 3 bases, and 14 bases separated the two germline ends. From germline, CDR1 is LNHDA and CDR2 SQIVND (reference sequence). The CDR3 DNA reads TGTGCCAGTGGCCCGGGACTCCGCTACAATGAGCAGTTCTTC. Protein: CASGPGLRYNEQFF. Full variable domain (remainder filled in from reference TRBV19 and TRBJ2-1): DGGITQSPKYLFRKEGQNVTLSCEQNLNHDAMYWYRQDPGQGLRLIYYSQIVNDFQKGDIAEGYSVSREKKESFPLTVTSAQKNPTAFYLCASGPGLRYNEQFFGPGTRLTVL.

CDR3 DNA sequence: TGTGCCAGCAGCCCACTCAGGGTCCACGAGCAGTACTTC. Its protein is CASSPLRVHEQYF. V gene TRBV7-6 combines with J gene TRBJ2-7; D is perhaps TRBD1 (5 bases). This CDR3 spans 13 amino acids. Trimming removed 5 bases from V and 5 bases from J, with 13 bases in between. Germline CDR1 reads SGHVS; CDR2 reads FNYEAQ. Filled out from reference TRBV7-6 and TRBJ2-7, the complete variable domain reads GAGVSQSPRYKVTKRGQDVALRCDPISGHVSLYWYRQALGQGPEFLTYFNYEAQQDKSGLPNDRFSAERPEGSISTLTIQRTEQRDSAMYRCASSPLRVHEQYFGPGTRLTVT.

The V and J genes are TRBV9 and TRBJ1-5, with a weak D call TRBD1 (5 bases). The CDR3 consists of 14 residues. CDR1 and CDR2 (germline): SGDLS, YYNGEE. The V end lost 1 base, the J end lost 1 base, and 6 bases lay between the germline ends. CDR3 DNA sequence: TGTGCCAGCAGCGTATGGGACAGCAATCAGCCCCAGCATTTT. This encodes CASSVWDSNQPQHF.

On this clone itself: At one end the junction does not follow the germline gene, possibly because of a read error. The chain has TRBV11-2 and TRBJ2-7, with 7 bases that match TRBD1. Per the germline V gene, CDR1 is SGHAT and CDR2 is FQNNGV. This CDR3 comprises 12 residues. CDR3 sequence: CASTLQGYEQYF. The DNA for the CDR3 is TGTGCCAGCACCTTACAGGGGTACGAGCAGTACTTC.

This chain uses TRBV7-2 with TRBJ1-6; TRBD1 is a possible D gene (5 bases). The CDR3 runs to 15 residues. With 7 bases removed from V and 7 bases from J, the gap between germline ends came to 17 bases. Germline CDR1 reads SGHTA; CDR2 reads FQGNSA. CDR3: CASIAGFGQNSPLHF. DNA of the CDR3: TGTGCCAGCATCGCAGGGTTCGGCCAAAATTCACCCCTCCACTTT.

The CDR3 protein is CASSLPDYNSPLHF. The CDR3, as DNA: TGTGCCAGCAGTTTACCCGATTATAATTCACCCCTCCACTTT. The chain couples TRBV27 to TRBJ1-6; no clear D gene. Germline values: CDR1 MNHEY, CDR2 SMNVEV (reference sequence). Trimming took off 2 bases at V and 4 bases at J, with 6 bases between the two ends. The CDR3 totals 14 residues.

V is TRBV24-1 and J is TRBJ1-1, with 9 bases aligning to TRBD1. CDR3 size: 15 residues. J was trimmed by 2 bases and V by 3 bases; bases with no gene match: 3. Germline CDR1 KGHDR, CDR2 SFDVKD. CDR3 sequence: CATSDTGQGNTEAFF. The CDR3 DNA follows: TGTGCCACCAGTGATACGGGACAGGGCAACACTGAAGCTTTCTTT.

The chain uses TRBV6-2 or TRBV6-3 and TRBJ1-2; D is unclear. V lost 5 bases to trimming and J lost 4 bases, with 8 bases between them. The CDR3 length is 12 residues. CDR1 and CDR2 (germline): MNHEY, SVGEGT. CDR3: CASSVGGYGYTF. The CDR3 DNA is TGTGCCAGCAGTGTCGGTGGCTATGGCTACACCTTC.

This clone was observed a single time. This sequence joins TRBV5-5 and TRBJ2-7; D remains ambiguous. Germline values: CDR1 SGHKS, CDR2 YYEKEE (reference sequence). This CDR3 is 15 amino acids long. V dropped 3 bases and J dropped 0 bases, with 13 bases sitting between them. The CDR3 nucleotides read TGTGCCAGCAGCTCCGGACCCTCTAGCTCCTACGAGCAGTACTTC. It codes for CASSSGPSSSYEQYF.

The chain recombines TRBV2 with TRBJ1-4; 9 bases align to TRBD1. V was pared by 6 bases and J by 5 bases, with 4 bases of the junction left unmatched. This CDR3 has 14 amino acids. Germline V lookup: CDR1 SNHLY, CDR2 FYNNEI. The CDR3 reads CASSSGTGNEKLFF. In DNA form, the CDR3 reads TGTGCCAGCAGCTCCGGGACAGGGAATGAAAAACTGTTTTTT. Together with reference TRBV2 and TRBJ1-4, the CDR3 gives the full variable domain: EPEVTQTPSHQVTQMGQEVILRCVPISNHLYFYWYRQILGQKVEFLVSFYNNEISEKSEIFDDQFSVERPDGSNFTLKIRSTKLEDSAMYFCASSSGTGNEKLFFGSGTQLSVL.

This rearrangement joins TRBV19 to TRBJ1-2, with 7 bases fitting TRBD1. Trimming took 5 bases from V and 0 from J; bases not matched to a gene: 6. Germline lookup yields CDR1 LNHDA and CDR2 SQIVND (reference sequence). The length of the CDR3 is 15 residues. DNA for the CDR3: TGTGCCAGTAGTCCTTGGACAGGAACTAACTATGGCTACACCTTC. This translates into CASSPWTGTNYGYTF.

This sequence joins TRBV5-1 and TRBJ1-1; TRBD1 aligns across 8 bases. Germline assignment: CDR1 SGHRS and CDR2 YFSETQ. V was clipped by 3 bases and J by 11 bases; unmatched bases: 15. CDR3 length: 15 residues. CDR3 residues: CASSSFFGQGELAFF. The CDR3 DNA reads as TGCGCCAGCAGCTCCTTTTTCGGACAGGGTGAGTTGGCTTTCTTT. Filled out from reference TRBV5-1 and TRBJ1-1, the complete variable domain reads KAGVTQTPRYLIKTRGQQVTLSCSPISGHRSVSWYQQTPGQGLQFLFEYFSETQRNKGNFPGRFSGRQFSNSRSEMNVSTLELGDSALYLCASSSFFGQGELAFFGQGTRLTVV.

The chain employs TRBV5-1 and TRBJ2-7; D possibly corresponds to TRBD2 (5 bases). The CDR3 length is 12 residues. Trimming stripped 5 bases from V and 3 bases from J, with 9 bases between. Germline V CDR1 and CDR2: SGHRS, YFSETQ. CDR3 protein: CASSPGGYEQYF. The DNA of the CDR3 is TGCGCCAGCAGTCCAGGAGGCTACGAGCAGTACTTC. Looking up the rest from reference TRBV5-1 and TRBJ2-7 gives the full variable domain: KAGVTQTPRYLIKTRGQQVTLSCSPISGHRSVSWYQQTPGQGLQFLFEYFSETQRNKGNFPGRFSGRQFSNSRSEMNVSTLELGDSALYLCASSPGGYEQYFGPGTRLTVT.

This clone was detected once. The rearrangement uses TRBV2 and TRBJ2-3, with 8 bases aligning to TRBD2. Trimming cost V 4 bases and J 6 bases; bases outside gene matches: 18. Germline V CDR1 and CDR2: SNHLY, FYNNEI. CDR3 length equals 18 residues. CDR3 nucleotide sequence: TGTGCCAGCAGTGCCCTTAAGGCGGGGGGAGAGGTGGTGGATACGCAGTATTTT. Amino acid sequence: CASSALKAGGEVVDTQYF.

The gene calls are TRBV18 and TRBJ1-2; 9 bases map to TRBD1. The CDR3 is 14 residues long. V lost 3 bases and J lost 8; bases outside the gene matches: 7. Germline CDR1 reads KGHSH; CDR2 reads LQKENI. CDR3 residues: CASSPSTGGRGYTF. In DNA form, the CDR3 reads TGTGCCAGCTCACCTTCTACAGGGGGCCGAGGCTACACCTTC.

This clone occurred a few times. The chain recombines TRBV6-1 with TRBJ1-6, with D uncertain. Germline lookup yields CDR1 MNHNS and CDR2 SASEGT. The V end lost 1 base, the J end lost 8 bases, and 6 bases lay between the germline ends. This CDR3 has 13 residues. The CDR3 reads CASSEVRDSPLHF. The CDR3, as DNA: TGTGCCAGCAGTGAAGTTCGGGATTCACCCCTCCACTTT.

The chain joins TRBV5-1 to TRBJ2-5, with 8 bases lining up with TRBD1. Unmatched junction bases numbered 7, after V lost 4 bases and J lost 2 bases. The CDR3 consists of 15 residues. The germline CDR1 and CDR2 sequences are SGHRS and YFSETQ. The CDR3 nucleotides are TGCGCCAGCAGCCAGACAGGGGCCCTTCAAGAGACCCAGTACTTC. Residues: CASSQTGALQETQYF.

With respect to this clone: Distinct nucleotide sequences in the sample also encode this CDR3. The V call is TRBV7-2, the J call TRBJ2-1; no clear D gene. Trimming left V 1 base short and J 5 bases short, with 6 bases between. Germline assignment: CDR1 SGHTA and CDR2 FQGNSA. CDR3 size: 13 residues. CDR3 region: CASSLGVNNEQFF. The CDR3 nucleotides read TGTGCCAGCAGCTTAGGGGTGAACAATGAGCAGTTCTTC. Complete variable domain (other parts from reference TRBV7-2 and TRBJ2-1): GAGVSQSPSNKVTEKGKDVELRCDPISGHTALYWYRQSLGQGLEFLIYFQGNSAPDKSGLPSDRFSAERTGGSVSTLTIQRTQQEDSAVYLCASSLGVNNEQFFGPGTRLTVL.

The chain couples TRBV6-5 to TRBJ2-7; 9 nucleotides align to TRBD2. Trimming cost V 0 bases and J 8 bases; bases outside gene matches: 8. This CDR3 is built from 15 residues. From germline, CDR1 is MNHEY and CDR2 SVGAGI. Written as DNA, the CDR3 is TGTGCCAGCAGTTACTCGACCGGACTAGCGTCGAAGCAGTACTTC. Its protein is CASSYSTGLASKQYF.

CDR3 residues: CASSLRAVRVAFF. The CDR3 nucleotides are TGTGCCAGCAGTCTTCGGGCCGTTCGGGTGGCTTTCTTT. The rearrangement links TRBV12-3 or TRBV12-4 to TRBJ1-1; D unclear. The CDR3 consists of 13 residues. Trimming removed 5 bases from V and 11 bases from J, with 18 bases in between.

The chain joins TRBV2 to TRBJ1-1; D is uncertain. With 4 bases removed from V and 4 bases from J, the gap between germline ends came to 16 bases. The CDR3 consists of 15 residues. The germline gives CDR1 SNHLY, CDR2 FYNNEI. CDR3 DNA sequence: TGTGCCAGCAGTGTACACTTGGCGGGGTCCACTGAAGCTTTCTTT. It codes for CASSVHLAGSTEAFF.

The chain employs TRBV19 and TRBJ2-2; 8 bases map to TRBD1. The V and J ends lost 6 bases and 5 bases, in that order; junction bases with no gene match: 5. There are 14 residues in the CDR3. The germline CDR1 and CDR2 sequences are LNHDA and SQIVND (reference sequence). The CDR3 DNA reads TGTGCCAGTAGGTCCGACAGGGGAACCGGGGAGCTGTTTTTT. Protein: CASRSDRGTGELFF.

V is TRBV4-1 and J is TRBJ2-4; 7 bases map to TRBD2. Trimming removed 0 bases from V and 1 base from J; junction bases left unmatched: 15. Looked up from germline, CDR1 is MGHRA and CDR2 is YSYEKL. The CDR3 is made up of 20 amino acids. Here the CDR3 reads CASSQERPSGPLGAKNIQYF. CDR3 nucleotides: TGCGCCAGCAGCCAAGAACGGCCTAGCGGCCCCCTGGGGGCCAAAAACATTCAGTACTTC.

V usage is TRBV6-5 and J usage is TRBJ2-3; D is unclear. V gave up 8 bases and J gave up 0 bases, with 15 bases separating them. From germline, CDR1 is MNHEY and CDR2 SVGAGI. CDR3 length equals 15 residues. The CDR3 spells CASSSQQSSTDTQYF. In DNA form, the CDR3 reads TGTGCCAGCTCTTCACAACAATCTAGCACAGATACGCAGTATTTT.